This TCR beta chain was recovered during a study of cytomegalovirus exposure and HLA in healthy donors. Findings and caveats of the study: Among TCR beta chains of equal frequency, HLA-associated ones were more clonally expanded in a later analysis.

Comment on this clone: What it binds is not known.

This CDR3 has 16 residues. CDR1 is SGHAT, CDR2 FQNNGV, per germline. V lost 5 bases and J lost 1; bases outside the gene matches: 10. The study sampled nominally healthy donors, though unrecorded immune exposures were likely. This PCR relied on a set of 60 Vbeta primers and 13 Jbeta primers. This table comes from immunoSEQ multiplex PCR, and its TCRdb copy is limited to in-frame clones, with some not included. The sample shows about 110,000 clones, 65% to 90% of them seen only once. The sequence came from a woman aged 25 to 39 in good health and CMV-seronegative. The source material was PBMCs. The rearrangement uses TRBV11-2 and TRBJ2-7; 8 nucleotides agree with TRBD2. The CDR3, as DNA: TGTGCCAGCAGCCCCCTAACCGGGACTAGGTCCTACGAGCAGTACTTC. Residues: CASSPLTGTRSYEQYF. Supplemented by reference TRBV11-2 and TRBJ2-7, the full variable domain reads EAGVAQSPRYKIIEKRQSVAFWCNPISGHATLYWYQQILGQGPKLLIQFQNNGVVDDSQLPKDRFSAERLKGVDSTLKIQPAKLEDSAVYLCASSPLTGTRSYEQYFGPGTRLTVT.